This T cell receptor beta chain is from a study of T cell repertoires in cytomegalovirus infection. Study details: Matching HLA type, along with CMV infection, was indicated by public TCR beta signatures. Study-wide points: Carriers of CMV and the relevant HLA type were discriminated by public TCR beta frequency.

Trimming took 4 bases from V and 2 from J; bases not matched to a gene: 12. Per the germline V gene, CDR1 is SNHLY and CDR2 is FYNNEI. This CDR3 region has 19 residues. This clonotype was detected ten times or more. Its target is not known. TCRdb analysed the reads with MiXCR anew, one entry per CDR3 protein. The table shows almost 300,000 distinct CDR3 sequences, with about a tenth occurring only once. The sequence came from a human donor in good health (CMV status not recorded). Some clones in this sample may be carry-over from other donors' samples. This chain joins TRBV2 and TRBJ2-1, with TRBD2 identical over 12 bases. The sample was PBMCs. The CDR3 region is CASSGASGGAVRAYNEQFF. The DNA for the CDR3 is TGTGCCAGCAGTGGGGCTAGCGGGGGGGCTGTTCGGGCCTACAATGAGCAGTTCTTC.